The 4 T cell receptor beta chains reported below all come from one sample, sequenced in a study of CD8+ T cells in alopecia areata. The treatment: oral pan-JAK inhibitor, 5-10 mg twice daily. Extracted RNA was reverse transcribed into cDNA, the sequencing template. The method was immunoSEQ multiplex PCR; TCRdb's version includes in-frame clones alone and lacks a portion of them. The table has more than 110,000 clones, about 59% seen once. Sequencing used CD8+ T cells sorted from blood, obtained at week 4, from a patient treated with tofacitinib. These receptors originate from a human donor with alopecia areata.

The V call is TRBV4-3, the J call TRBJ2-7; D not certain. V dropped 0 bases and J dropped 5 bases, with 11 bases sitting between them. This CDR3 spans 14 amino acids. The germline V gene has CDR1 LGHNA and CDR2 YSLEER. The CDR3 region is CASSQDGSTDEQYF. The CDR3 DNA reads as TGCGCCAGCAGCCAAGATGGTTCTACCGACGAGCAGTACTTC.

The chain has TRBV30 and TRBJ1-5, with 8 bases identical to TRBD1. With 3 bases clipped from V and 6 bases from J, the junction kept 4 bases outside the gene matches. Germline loops: CDR1 GTSNPN, CDR2 SVGIG (reference sequence). The CDR3 spans 13 residues. The CDR3 DNA reads TGTGCCTGGAGCCCCGACAGGGGTCAGCCCCAGCATTTT. Translated, it gives CAWSPDRGQPQHF.

This sequence joins TRBV4-1 and TRBJ2-7; 7 bases fit TRBD1. Germline V gives CDR1 MGHRA, CDR2 YSYEKL. This CDR3 region has 13 residues. V gave up 4 bases and J gave up 7 bases; unmatched junction bases: 7. CDR3 nucleotides: TGCGCCAGCAGCCCCGGGACAGTTCAAGAGCAGTACTTC. It specifies CASSPGTVQEQYF.

The V call is TRBV5-1, the J call TRBJ2-5; 8 bases align to TRBD2. With 3 bases clipped from V and 0 bases from J, the junction kept 4 bases outside the gene matches. The V gene's germline CDR1 is SGHRS and CDR2 YFSETQ. The CDR3 spans 15 residues. For the CDR3, the DNA is TGCGCCAGCAGCTCGGGAGGGGGACACCAAGAGACCCAGTACTTC. Encoded protein: CASSSGGGHQETQYF.